Here is one T cell receptor beta chain with its context. The sample is drawn from a study of blood T cell repertoires in COVID-19. Study in general: PBMCs, B-cell-depleted T cells, or T cells provided the cDNA or gDNA that made up the material.

Measured with immunoSEQ multiplex PCR; TCRdb has only the in-frame clones, and not every one. The repertoire consists of more than 150,000 clones, with 87% occurring once and the leading ten covering roughly 7%. Unmatched junction bases numbered 6, after V lost 5 bases and J lost 3 bases. Germline CDR1 and CDR2: MNHEY and SVGAGI. The CDR3 consists of 15 residues. Adults between about 18 and 95 years of age took part from about 24 US areas. Two negative PCRs, clearance, or symptom resolution were required of recovered Cohort 3 donors. This TCR was sampled from a woman in her forties or fifties who had recovered from COVID-19. The material sequenced was PBMCs or T cells enriched from blood (not recorded which). This chain connects TRBV6-5 to TRBJ1-5; 8 bases align to TRBD1. CDR3 residues: CASSPDREINQPQHF. The DNA for the CDR3 is TGTGCCAGCAGTCCGGACAGGGAGATCAATCAGCCCCAGCATTTT.